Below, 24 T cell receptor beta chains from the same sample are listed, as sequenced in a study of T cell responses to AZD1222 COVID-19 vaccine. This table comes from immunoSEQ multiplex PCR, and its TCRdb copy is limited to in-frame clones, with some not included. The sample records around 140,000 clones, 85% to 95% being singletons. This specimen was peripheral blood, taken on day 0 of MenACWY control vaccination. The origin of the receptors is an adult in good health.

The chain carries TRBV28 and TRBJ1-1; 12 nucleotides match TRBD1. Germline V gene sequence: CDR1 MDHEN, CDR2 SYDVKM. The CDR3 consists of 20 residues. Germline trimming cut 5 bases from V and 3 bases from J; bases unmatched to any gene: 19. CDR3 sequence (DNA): TGTGCCAGCAGTCCCAAACATATGGGACAGGGGGCGATGTGGGACACTGAAGCTTTCTTT. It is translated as CASSPKHMGQGAMWDTEAFF.

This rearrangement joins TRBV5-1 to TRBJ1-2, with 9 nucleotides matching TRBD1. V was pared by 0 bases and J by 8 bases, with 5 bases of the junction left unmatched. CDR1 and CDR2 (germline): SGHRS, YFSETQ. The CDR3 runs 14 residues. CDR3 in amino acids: CASSLEGQGTGYTF. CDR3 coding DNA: TGCGCCAGCAGCTTGGAGGGACAGGGTACCGGCTACACCTTC.

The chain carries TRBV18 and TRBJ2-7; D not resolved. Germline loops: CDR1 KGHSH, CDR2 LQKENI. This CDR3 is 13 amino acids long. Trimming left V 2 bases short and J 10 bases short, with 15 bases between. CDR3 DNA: TGTGCCAGCTCACCAACTGCGGCCGAATACCAGTACTTC. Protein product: CASSPTAAEYQYF.

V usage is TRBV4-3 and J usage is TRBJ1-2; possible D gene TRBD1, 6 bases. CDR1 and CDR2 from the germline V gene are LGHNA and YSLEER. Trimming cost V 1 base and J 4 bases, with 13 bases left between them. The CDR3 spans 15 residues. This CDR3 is CASSQVIGGGYGYTF. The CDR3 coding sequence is TGCGCCAGCAGCCAAGTTATAGGGGGGGGCTATGGCTACACCTTC.

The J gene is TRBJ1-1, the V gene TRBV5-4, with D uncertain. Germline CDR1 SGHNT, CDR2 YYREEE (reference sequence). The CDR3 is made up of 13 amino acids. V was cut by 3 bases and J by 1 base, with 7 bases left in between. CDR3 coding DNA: TGTGCCAGCAGCTGGGCCAGGAACACTGAAGCTTTCTTT. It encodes CASSWARNTEAFF. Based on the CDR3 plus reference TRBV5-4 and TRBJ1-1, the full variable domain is ETGVTQSPTHLIKTRGQQVTLRCSSQSGHNTVSWYQQALGQGPQFIFQYYREEENGRGNFPPRFSGLQFPNYSSELNVNALELDDSALYLCASSWARNTEAFFGQGTRLTVV.

The CDR3 is CASSRGGNSGNTIYF. In DNA form, the CDR3 reads TGTGCCAGCAGCCGCGGGGGGAACTCTGGAAACACCATATATTTT. The chain uses TRBV6-2 or TRBV6-3 and TRBJ1-3; maybe TRBD1 (5 bases). The V and J ends lost 6 bases and 0 bases respectively, with 12 bases between them. Germline V gene lookup returns CDR1 MNHEY and CDR2 SVGEGT. This CDR3 has 15 amino acids.

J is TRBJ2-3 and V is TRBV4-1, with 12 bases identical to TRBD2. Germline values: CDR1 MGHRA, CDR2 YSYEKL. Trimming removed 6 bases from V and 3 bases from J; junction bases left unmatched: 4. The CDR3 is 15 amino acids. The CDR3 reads CASSLAGGPTDTQYF. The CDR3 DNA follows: TGCGCCAGCAGTCTAGCGGGGGGGCCGACAGATACGCAGTATTTT.

The CDR3 coding sequence is TGTGCCCCCAAAGGGCCCGGGACGCCACCTCAAGAGACCCAGTACTTC. Translation gives CAPKGPGTPPQETQYF. This chain uses TRBV10-3 with TRBJ2-5; D may match TRBD1 or TRBD2 (5 bases each). The CDR3 totals 16 residues. The ends were cut back, 11 bases at V and 2 bases at J, with 24 bases in the middle. Germline CDR1 is ENHRY and CDR2 is SYGVKD.

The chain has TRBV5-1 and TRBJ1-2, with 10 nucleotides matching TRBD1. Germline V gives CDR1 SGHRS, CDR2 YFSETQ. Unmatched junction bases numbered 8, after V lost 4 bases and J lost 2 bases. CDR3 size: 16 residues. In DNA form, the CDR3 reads TGCGCCAGCAGCCTAGTCCCGGGACAGGGGAACTATGGCTACACCTTC. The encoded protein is CASSLVPGQGNYGYTF.

DNA for the CDR3: TGTGCCAGTAGTATCATACTCCAAGAGACCCAGTACTTC. Its protein product is CASSIILQETQYF. The chain uses TRBV19 and TRBJ2-5; no clear D. From germline, CDR1 is LNHDA and CDR2 SQIVND (reference sequence). Trimming pared 3 bases from V and 1 base from J, leaving 6 bases between. This CDR3 comprises 13 residues.

The CDR3 here is CAIRDRGTDTQYF. The CDR3 DNA reads as TGTGCCATCCGGGACAGAGGCACAGATACGCAGTATTTT. The gene calls are TRBV10-3 and TRBJ2-3; 7 bases agree with TRBD1. V lost 8 bases to trimming and J lost 1 base; unmatched junction nucleotides: 3. The CDR3 covers 13 residues. The germline gives CDR1 ENHRY, CDR2 SYGVKD.

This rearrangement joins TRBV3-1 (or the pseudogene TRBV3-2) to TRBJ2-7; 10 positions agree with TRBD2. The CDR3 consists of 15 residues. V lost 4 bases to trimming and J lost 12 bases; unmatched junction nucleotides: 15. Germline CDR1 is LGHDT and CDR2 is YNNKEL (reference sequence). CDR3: CASSRATSGESVRYF. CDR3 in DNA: TGTGCCAGCAGCCGCGCAACTAGCGGGGAAAGTGTAAGGTACTTC.

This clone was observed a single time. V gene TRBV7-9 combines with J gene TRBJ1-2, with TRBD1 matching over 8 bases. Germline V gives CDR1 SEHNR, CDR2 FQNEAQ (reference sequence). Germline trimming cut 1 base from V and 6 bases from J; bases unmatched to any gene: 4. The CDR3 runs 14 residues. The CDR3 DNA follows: TGTGCCAGCAGCTTAGAGACAGGGGAGGATGGCTACACCTTC. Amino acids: CASSLETGEDGYTF.

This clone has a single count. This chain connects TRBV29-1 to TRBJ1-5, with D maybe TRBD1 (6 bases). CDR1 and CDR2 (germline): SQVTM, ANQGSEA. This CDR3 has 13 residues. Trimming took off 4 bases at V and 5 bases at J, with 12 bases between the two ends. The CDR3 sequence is CSVGTDLDQPQHF. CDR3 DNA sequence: TGCAGCGTTGGGACAGACCTTGATCAGCCCCAGCATTTT.

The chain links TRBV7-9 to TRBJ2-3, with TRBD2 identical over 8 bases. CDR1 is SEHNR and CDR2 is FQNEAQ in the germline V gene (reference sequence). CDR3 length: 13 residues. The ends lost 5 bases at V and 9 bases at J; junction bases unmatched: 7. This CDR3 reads CASSLSGGHTQYF. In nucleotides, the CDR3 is TGTGCCAGCAGCCTCTCGGGGGGGCACACGCAGTATTTT. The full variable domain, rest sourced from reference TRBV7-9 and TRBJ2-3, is DTGVSQNPRHKITKRGQNVTFRCDPISEHNRLYWYRQTLGQGPEFLTYFQNEAQLEKSRLLSDRFSAERPKGSFSTLEIQRTEQGDSAMYLCASSLSGGHTQYFGPGTRLTVL.

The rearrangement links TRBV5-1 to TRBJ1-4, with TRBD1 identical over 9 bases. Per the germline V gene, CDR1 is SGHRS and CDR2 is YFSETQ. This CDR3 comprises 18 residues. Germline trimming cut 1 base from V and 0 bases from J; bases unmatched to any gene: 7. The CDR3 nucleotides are TGCGCCAGCAGCTTGAAGAACAGGGGGCTGGCAACTAATGAAAAACTGTTTTTT. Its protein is CASSLKNRGLATNEKLFF.

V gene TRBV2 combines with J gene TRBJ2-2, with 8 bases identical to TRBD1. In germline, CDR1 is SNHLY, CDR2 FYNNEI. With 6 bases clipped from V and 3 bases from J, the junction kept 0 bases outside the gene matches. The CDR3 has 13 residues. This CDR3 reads CASRQGDTGELFF. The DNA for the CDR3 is TGTGCCAGCAGACAGGGGGACACCGGGGAGCTGTTTTTT.

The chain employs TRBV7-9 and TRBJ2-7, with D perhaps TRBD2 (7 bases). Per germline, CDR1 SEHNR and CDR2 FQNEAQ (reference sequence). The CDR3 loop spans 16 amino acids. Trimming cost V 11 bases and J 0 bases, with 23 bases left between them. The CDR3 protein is CAYTSGGEGDSYEQYF. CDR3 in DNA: TGTGCCTATACCTCGGGGGGCGAGGGTGACTCCTACGAGCAGTACTTC. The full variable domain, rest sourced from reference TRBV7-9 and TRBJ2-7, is DTGVSQNPRHKITKRGQNVTFRCDPISEHNRLYWYRQTLGQGPEFLTYFQNEAQLEKSRLLSDRFSAERPKGSFSTLEIQRTEQGDSAMYLCAYTSGGEGDSYEQYFGPGTRLTVT.

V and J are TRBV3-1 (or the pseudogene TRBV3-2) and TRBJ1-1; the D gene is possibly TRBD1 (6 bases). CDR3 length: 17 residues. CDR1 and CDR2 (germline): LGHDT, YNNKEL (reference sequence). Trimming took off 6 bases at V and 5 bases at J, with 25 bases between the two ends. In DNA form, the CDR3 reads TGTGCCAGCAGACGCACAAACGTACAGGGACGGCGGACTGAAGCTTTCTTT. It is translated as CASRRTNVQGRRTEAFF.

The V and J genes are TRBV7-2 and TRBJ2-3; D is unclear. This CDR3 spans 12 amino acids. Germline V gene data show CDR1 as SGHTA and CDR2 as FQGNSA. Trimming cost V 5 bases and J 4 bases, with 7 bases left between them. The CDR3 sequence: CASSLTSDTQYF. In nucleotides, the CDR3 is TGTGCCAGCAGCCTCACGTCAGATACGCAGTATTTT.

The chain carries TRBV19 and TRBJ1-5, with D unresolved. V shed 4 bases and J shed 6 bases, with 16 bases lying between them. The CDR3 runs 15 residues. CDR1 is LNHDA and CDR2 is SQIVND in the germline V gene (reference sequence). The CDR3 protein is CASSRVGSFGQPQHF. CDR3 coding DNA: TGTGCCAGTAGTAGGGTTGGCAGCTTCGGTCAGCCCCAGCATTTT.

CDR3 sequence: CASTPLGQRNTEAFF. The CDR3 DNA sequence: TGTGCCAGCACCCCACTCGGTCAGAGGAACACTGAAGCTTTCTTT. V and J are TRBV19 and TRBJ1-1; D is undetermined. Trimming removed 9 bases from V and 1 base from J, with 18 bases in between. CDR1 and CDR2 (germline): LNHDA, SQIVND (reference sequence). The CDR3 has 15 residues.

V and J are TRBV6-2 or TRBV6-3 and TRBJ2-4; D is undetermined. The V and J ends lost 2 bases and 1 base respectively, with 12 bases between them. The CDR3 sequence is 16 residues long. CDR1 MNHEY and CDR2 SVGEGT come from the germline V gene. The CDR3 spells CASSYPVVEAKNIQYF. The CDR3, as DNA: TGTGCCAGCAGTTACCCAGTTGTCGAGGCCAAAAACATTCAGTACTTC.

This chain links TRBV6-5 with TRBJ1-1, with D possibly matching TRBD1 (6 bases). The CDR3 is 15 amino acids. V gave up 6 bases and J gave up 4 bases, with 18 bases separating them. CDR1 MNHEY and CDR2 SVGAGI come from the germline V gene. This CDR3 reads CASSPRGEWSTEAFF. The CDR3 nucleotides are TGTGCCAGCAGCCCAAGGGGGGAATGGAGCACTGAAGCTTTCTTT.